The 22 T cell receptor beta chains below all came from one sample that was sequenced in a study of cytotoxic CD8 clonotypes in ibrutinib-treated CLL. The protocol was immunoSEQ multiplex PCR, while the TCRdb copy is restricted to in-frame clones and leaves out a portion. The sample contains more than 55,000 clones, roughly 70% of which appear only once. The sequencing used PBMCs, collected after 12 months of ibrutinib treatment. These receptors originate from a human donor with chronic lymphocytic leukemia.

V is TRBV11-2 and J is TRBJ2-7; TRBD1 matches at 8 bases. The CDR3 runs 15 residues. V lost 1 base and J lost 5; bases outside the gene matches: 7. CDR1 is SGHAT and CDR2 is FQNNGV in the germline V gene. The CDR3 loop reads CASSLARTGIHEQYF. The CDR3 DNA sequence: TGTGCCAGCAGCTTAGCCCGGACAGGGATTCACGAGCAGTACTTC. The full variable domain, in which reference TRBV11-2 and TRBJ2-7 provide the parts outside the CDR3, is EAGVAQSPRYKIIEKRQSVAFWCNPISGHATLYWYQQILGQGPKLLIQFQNNGVVDDSQLPKDRFSAERLKGVDSTLKIQPAKLEDSAVYLCASSLARTGIHEQYFGPGTRLTVT.

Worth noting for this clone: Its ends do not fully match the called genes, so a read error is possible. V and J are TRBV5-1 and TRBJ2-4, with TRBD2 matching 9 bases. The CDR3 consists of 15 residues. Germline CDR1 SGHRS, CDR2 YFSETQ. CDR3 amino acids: CASSERGLAENIQYF. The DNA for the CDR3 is TGCGCCAGCAGCGAGAGGGGACTAGCCGAAAACATTCAGTACTTC.

Here the CDR3 reads CASSEWAGYQETQYF. CDR3 in DNA: TGTGCCAGCAGTGAATGGGCGGGGTACCAAGAGACCCAGTACTTC. V is TRBV25-1 and J is TRBJ2-5; TRBD2 is a possible D gene (6 bases). The germline CDR1 and CDR2 sequences are MGHDK and SYGVNS. V was trimmed by 1 base and J by 0 bases, leaving 9 bases between them. The CDR3 contains 15 residues.

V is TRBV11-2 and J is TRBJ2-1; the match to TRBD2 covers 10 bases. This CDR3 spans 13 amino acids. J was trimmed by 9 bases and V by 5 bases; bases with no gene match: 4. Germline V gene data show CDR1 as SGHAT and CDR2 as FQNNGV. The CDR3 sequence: CASSPSGSGEQFF. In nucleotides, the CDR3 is TGTGCCAGCAGCCCTAGCGGGAGCGGTGAGCAGTTCTTC. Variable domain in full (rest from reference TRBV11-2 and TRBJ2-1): EAGVAQSPRYKIIEKRQSVAFWCNPISGHATLYWYQQILGQGPKLLIQFQNNGVVDDSQLPKDRFSAERLKGVDSTLKIQPAKLEDSAVYLCASSPSGSGEQFFGPGTRLTVL.

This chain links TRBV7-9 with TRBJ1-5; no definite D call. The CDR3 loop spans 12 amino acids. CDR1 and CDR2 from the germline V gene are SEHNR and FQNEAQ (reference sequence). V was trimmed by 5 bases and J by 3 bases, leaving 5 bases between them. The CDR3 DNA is TGTGCCAGCAGCCCGCCCAATCAGCCCCAGCATTTT. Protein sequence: CASSPPNQPQHF.

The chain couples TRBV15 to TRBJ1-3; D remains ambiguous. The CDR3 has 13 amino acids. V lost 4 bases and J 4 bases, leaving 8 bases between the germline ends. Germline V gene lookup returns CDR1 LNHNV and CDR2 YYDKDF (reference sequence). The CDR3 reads CATSKREGNTIYF. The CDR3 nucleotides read TGTGCCACCAGCAAAAGGGAAGGAAACACCATATATTTT. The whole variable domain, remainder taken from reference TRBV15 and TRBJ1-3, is DAMVIQNPRYQVTQFGKPVTLSCSQTLNHNVMYWYQQKSSQAPKLLFHYYDKDFNNEADTPDNFQSRRPNTSFCFLDIRSPGLGDTAMYLCATSKREGNTIYFGEGSWLTVV.

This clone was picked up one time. CDR3 nucleotides: TGTGCCAGCAGTGTAGGAAAACTGTTTTTT. Translation: CASSVGKLFF. The chain couples TRBV6-5 to TRBJ1-4; D is undetermined. The CDR3 sequence is 10 residues long. Germline CDR1 MNHEY, CDR2 SVGAGI. The V gene lost 5 bases and the J gene lost 10 bases, with 5 bases spanning the gap.

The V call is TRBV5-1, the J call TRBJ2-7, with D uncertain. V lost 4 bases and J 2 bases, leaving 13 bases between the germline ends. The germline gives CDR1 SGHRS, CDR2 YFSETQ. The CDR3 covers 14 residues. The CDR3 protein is CASSLMGPAYEQYF. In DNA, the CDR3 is TGCGCCAGCAGCCTAATGGGCCCGGCCTACGAGCAGTACTTC.

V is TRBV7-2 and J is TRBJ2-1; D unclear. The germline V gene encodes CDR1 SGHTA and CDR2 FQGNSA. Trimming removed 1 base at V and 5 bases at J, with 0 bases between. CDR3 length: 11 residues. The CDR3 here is CASSLDNEQFF. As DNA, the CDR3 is TGTGCCAGCAGCTTAGACAATGAGCAGTTCTTC.

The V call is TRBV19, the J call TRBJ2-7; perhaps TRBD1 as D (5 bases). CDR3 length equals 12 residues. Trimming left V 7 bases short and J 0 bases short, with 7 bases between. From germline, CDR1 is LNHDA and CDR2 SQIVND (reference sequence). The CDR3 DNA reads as TGTGCCAGTAAAGGGGCCTCCTACGAGCAGTACTTC. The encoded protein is CASKGASYEQYF.

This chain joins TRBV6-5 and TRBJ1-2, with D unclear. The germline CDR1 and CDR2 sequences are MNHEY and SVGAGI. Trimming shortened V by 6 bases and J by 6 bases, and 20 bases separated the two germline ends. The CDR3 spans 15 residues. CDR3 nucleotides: TGTGCCAGCAGCCTAATCCATGGTTGGGTAGATGGCTACACCTTC. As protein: CASSLIHGWVDGYTF.

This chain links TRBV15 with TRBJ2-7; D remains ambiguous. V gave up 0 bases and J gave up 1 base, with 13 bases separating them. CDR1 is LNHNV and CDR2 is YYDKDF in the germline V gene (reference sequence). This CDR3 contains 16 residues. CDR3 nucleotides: TGTGCCACCAGCAGAGATAGAGCAGAAATTTCCTACGAGCAGTACTTC. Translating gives CATSRDRAEISYEQYF. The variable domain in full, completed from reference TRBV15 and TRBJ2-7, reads DAMVIQNPRYQVTQFGKPVTLSCSQTLNHNVMYWYQQKSSQAPKLLFHYYDKDFNNEADTPDNFQSRRPNTSFCFLDIRSPGLGDTAMYLCATSRDRAEISYEQYFGPGTRLTVT.

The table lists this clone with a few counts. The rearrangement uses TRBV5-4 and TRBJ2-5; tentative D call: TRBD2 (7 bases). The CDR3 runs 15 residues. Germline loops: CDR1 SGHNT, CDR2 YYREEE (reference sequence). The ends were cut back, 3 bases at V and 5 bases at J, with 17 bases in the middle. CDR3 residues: CASSSSGGGGETQYF. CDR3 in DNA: TGTGCCAGCAGCTCTAGCGGAGGGGGAGGGGAGACCCAGTACTTC. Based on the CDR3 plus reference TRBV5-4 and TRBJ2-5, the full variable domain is ETGVTQSPTHLIKTRGQQVTLRCSSQSGHNTVSWYQQALGQGPQFIFQYYREEENGRGNFPPRFSGLQFPNYSSELNVNALELDDSALYLCASSSSGGGGETQYFGPGTRLLVL.

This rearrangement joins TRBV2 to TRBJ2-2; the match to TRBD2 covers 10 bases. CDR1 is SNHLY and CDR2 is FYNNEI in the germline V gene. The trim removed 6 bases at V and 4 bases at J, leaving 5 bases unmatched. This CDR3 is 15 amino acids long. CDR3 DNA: TGTGCCAGCAGGATACTAGCGGGGTCCACCGGGGAGCTGTTTTTT. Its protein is CASRILAGSTGELFF.

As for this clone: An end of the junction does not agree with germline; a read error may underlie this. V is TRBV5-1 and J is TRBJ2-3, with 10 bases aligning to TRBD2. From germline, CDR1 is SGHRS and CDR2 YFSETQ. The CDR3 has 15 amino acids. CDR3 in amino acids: CASSSLAGNTYTQYF. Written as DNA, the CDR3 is TGCGCCAGCAGCTCACTAGCGGGAAACACATATACGCAGTATTTT.

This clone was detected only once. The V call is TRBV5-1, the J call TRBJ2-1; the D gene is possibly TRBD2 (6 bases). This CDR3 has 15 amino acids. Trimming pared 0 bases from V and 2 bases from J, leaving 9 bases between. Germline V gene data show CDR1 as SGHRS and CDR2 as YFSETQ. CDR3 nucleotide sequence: TGCGCCAGCAGCTTGGTACTAGCCGCCTACAATGAGCAGTTCTTC. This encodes CASSLVLAAYNEQFF.

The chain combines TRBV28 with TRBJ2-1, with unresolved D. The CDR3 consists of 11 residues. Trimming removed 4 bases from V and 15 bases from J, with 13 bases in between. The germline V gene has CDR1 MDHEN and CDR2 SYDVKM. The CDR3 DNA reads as TGTGCCAGCAGTTCGAATAAGAAGCGGTTCTTC. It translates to CASSSNKKRFF.

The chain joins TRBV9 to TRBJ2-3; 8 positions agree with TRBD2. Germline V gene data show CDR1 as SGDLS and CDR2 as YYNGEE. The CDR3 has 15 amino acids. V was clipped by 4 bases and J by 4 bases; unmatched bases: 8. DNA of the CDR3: TGTGCCAGCAGCCTGGGGCTAGCGGGCGCAGATACGCAGTATTTT. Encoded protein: CASSLGLAGADTQYF.

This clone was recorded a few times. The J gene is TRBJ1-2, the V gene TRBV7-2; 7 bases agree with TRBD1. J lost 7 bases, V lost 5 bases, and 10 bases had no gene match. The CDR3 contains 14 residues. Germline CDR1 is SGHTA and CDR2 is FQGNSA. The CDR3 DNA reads TGTGCCAGCAGCCACCCCGGGGAGGGGGCTGGCTACACCTTC. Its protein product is CASSHPGEGAGYTF.

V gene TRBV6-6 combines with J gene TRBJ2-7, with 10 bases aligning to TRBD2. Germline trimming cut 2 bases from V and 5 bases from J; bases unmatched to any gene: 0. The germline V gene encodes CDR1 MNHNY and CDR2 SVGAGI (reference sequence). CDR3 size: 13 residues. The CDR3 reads CASSYGTSDEQYF. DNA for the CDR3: TGTGCCAGCAGTTACGGGACTAGCGACGAGCAGTACTTC.

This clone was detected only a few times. The CDR3 nucleotides read TGTGCCAGCAGTGAAAGTCTGGGACCTGGAAGCAATCAGCCCCAGCATTTT. Its protein product is CASSESLGPGSNQPQHF. This chain joins TRBV2 and TRBJ1-5; weak D call: TRBD1 (5 bases). Germline V gene sequence: CDR1 SNHLY, CDR2 FYNNEI. V was shortened by 2 bases and J by 1 base, with 15 bases between the two germline ends. The CDR3 has 17 residues.

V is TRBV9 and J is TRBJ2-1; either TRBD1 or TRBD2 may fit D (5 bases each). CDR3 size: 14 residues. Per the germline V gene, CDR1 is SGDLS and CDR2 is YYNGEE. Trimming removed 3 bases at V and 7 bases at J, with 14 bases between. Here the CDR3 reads CASSAGTGRNEQFF. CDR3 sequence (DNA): TGTGCCAGCAGCGCCGGTACGGGGCGTAATGAGCAGTTCTTC.